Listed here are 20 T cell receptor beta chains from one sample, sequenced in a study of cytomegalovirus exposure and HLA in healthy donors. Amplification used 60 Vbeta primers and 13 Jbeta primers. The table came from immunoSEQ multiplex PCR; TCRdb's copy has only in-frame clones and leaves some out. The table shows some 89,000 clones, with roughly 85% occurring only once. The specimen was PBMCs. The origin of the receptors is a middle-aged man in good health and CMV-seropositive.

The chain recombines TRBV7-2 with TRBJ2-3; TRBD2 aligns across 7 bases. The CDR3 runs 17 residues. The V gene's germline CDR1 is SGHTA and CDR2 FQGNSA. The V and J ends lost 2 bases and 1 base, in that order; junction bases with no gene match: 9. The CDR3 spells CASSLSRWRERTDTQYF. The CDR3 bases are TGTGCCAGCAGCTTATCCCGGTGGCGGGAGCGCACAGATACGCAGTATTTT. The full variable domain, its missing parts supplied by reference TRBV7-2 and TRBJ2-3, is GAGVSQSPSNKVTEKGKDVELRCDPISGHTALYWYRQSLGQGLEFLIYFQGNSAPDKSGLPSDRFSAERTGGSVSTLTIQRTQQEDSAVYLCASSLSRWRERTDTQYFGPGTRLTVL.

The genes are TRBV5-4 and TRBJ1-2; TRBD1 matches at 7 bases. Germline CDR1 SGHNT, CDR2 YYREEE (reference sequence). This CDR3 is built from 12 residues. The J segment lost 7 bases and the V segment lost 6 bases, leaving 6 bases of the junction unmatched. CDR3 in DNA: TGTGCCAGCACCCGGGACAGTAGTGGCTACACCTTC. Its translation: CASTRDSSGYTF. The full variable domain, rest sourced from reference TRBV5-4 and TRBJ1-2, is ETGVTQSPTHLIKTRGQQVTLRCSSQSGHNTVSWYQQALGQGPQFIFQYYREEENGRGNFPPRFSGLQFPNYSSELNVNALELDDSALYLCASTRDSSGYTFGSGTRLTVV.

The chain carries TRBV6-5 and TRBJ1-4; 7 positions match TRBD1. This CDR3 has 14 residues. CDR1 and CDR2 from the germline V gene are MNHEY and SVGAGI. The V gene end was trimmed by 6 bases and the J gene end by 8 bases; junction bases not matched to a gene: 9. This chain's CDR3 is CASREGQVNEKLFF. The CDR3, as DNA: TGTGCCAGCAGAGAAGGACAGGTGAACGAAAAACTGTTTTTT.

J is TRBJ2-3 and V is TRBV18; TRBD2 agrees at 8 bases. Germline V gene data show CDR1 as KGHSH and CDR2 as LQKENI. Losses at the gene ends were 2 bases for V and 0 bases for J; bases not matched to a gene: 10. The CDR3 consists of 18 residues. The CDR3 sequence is CASSPRKAGALSTDTQYF. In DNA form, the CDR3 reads TGTGCCAGCTCACCAAGGAAAGCGGGGGCCCTTAGCACAGATACGCAGTATTTT.

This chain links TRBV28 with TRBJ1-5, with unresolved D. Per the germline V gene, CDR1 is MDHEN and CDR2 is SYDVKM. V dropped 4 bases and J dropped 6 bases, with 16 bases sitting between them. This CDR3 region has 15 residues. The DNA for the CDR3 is TGTGCCAGCAGTTCACCCCATTTTGTGAGTCAGCCCCAGCATTTT. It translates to CASSSPHFVSQPQHF. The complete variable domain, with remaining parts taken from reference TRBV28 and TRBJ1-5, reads DVKVTQSSRYLVKRTGEKVFLECVQDMDHENMFWYRQDPGLGLRLIYFSYDVKMKEKGDIPEGYSVSREKKERFSLILESASTNQTSMYLCASSSPHFVSQPQHFGDGTRLSIL.

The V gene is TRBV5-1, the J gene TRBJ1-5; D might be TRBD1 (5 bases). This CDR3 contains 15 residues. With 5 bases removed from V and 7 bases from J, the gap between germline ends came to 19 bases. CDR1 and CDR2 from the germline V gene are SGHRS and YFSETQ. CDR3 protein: CASSSTGTWGQPQHF. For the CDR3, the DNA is TGCGCCAGCAGTTCCACCGGGACTTGGGGGCAGCCCCAGCATTTT.

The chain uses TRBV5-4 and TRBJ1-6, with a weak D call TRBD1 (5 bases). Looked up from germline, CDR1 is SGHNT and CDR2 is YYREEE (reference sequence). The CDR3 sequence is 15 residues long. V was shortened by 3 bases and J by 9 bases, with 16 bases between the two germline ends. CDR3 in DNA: TGTGCCAGCAGCTCGACTCTTACCGGGGGTTCACCCCTCCACTTT. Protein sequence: CASSSTLTGGSPLHF.

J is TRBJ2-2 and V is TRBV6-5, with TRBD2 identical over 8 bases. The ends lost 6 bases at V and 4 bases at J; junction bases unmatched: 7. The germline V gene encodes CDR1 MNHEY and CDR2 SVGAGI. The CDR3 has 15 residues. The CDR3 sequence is CASRKSGSLTGELFF. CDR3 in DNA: TGTGCCAGCAGAAAGAGCGGGAGTCTCACCGGGGAGCTGTTTTTT.

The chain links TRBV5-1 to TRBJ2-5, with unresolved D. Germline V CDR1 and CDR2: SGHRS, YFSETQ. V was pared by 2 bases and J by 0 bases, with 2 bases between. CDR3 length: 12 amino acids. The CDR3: CASSFDQETQYF. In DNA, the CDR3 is TGCGCCAGCAGCTTCGACCAAGAGACCCAGTACTTC.

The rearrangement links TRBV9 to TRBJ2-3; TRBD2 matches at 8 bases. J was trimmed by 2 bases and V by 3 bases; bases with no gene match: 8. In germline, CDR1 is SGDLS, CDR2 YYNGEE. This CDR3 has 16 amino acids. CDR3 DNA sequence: TGTGCCAGCAGCGGTAGAGCGGGAGAGGTCACAGATACGCAGTATTTT. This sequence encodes CASSGRAGEVTDTQYF.

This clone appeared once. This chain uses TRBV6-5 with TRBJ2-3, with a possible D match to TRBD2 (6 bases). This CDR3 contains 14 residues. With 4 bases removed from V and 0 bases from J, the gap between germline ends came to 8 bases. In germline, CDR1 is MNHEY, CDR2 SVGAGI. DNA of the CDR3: TGTGCCAGCAGTTCGGGGGTCAGCACAGATACGCAGTATTTT. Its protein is CASSSGVSTDTQYF.

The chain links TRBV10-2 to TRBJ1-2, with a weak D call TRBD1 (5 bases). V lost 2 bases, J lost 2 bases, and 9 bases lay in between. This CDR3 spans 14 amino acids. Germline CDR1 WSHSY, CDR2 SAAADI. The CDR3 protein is CASSEKTANYGYTF. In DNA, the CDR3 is TGCGCCAGCAGTGAGAAGACAGCGAACTATGGCTACACCTTC.

The CDR3 loop is CASRTSPGYNEQFF. As DNA, the CDR3 is TGTGCCAGCAGAACATCGCCCGGGTACAATGAGCAGTTCTTC. The chain joins TRBV28 to TRBJ2-1; D is ambiguous. Germline lookup yields CDR1 MDHEN and CDR2 SYDVKM. With 6 bases removed from V and 4 bases from J, the gap between germline ends came to 13 bases. This CDR3 has 14 residues.

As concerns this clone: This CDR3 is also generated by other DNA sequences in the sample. The DNA of the CDR3 is TGTGCCAGCAGCCCGTACGGACAAAACACCGGGGAGCTGTTTTTT. It yields the protein CASSPYGQNTGELFF. The genes are TRBV7-8 and TRBJ2-2, with D possibly being TRBD1 (5 bases). The CDR3 covers 15 residues. V lost 5 bases, J lost 2 bases, and 12 bases lay in between. The germline gives CDR1 SGHVS, CDR2 FQNEAQ. Complete variable domain (other parts from reference TRBV7-8 and TRBJ2-2): GAGVSQSPRYKVAKRGQDVALRCDPISGHVSLFWYQQALGQGPEFLTYFQNEAQLDKSGLPSDRFFAERPEGSVSTLKIQRTQQEDSAVYLCASSPYGQNTGELFFGEGSRLTVL.

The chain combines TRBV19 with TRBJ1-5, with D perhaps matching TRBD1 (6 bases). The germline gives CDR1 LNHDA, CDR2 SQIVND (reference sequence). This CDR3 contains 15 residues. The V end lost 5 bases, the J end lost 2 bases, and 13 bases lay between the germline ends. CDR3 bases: TGTGCCAGTAGTTTCCGGGAGGGGGGCAATCAGCCCCAGCATTTT. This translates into CASSFREGGNQPQHF.

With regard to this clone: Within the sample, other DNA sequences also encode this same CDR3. CDR3: CASSRTGVNTEAFF. The CDR3 coding sequence is TGTGCCAGCAGTCGAACAGGGGTGAACACTGAAGCTTTCTTT. The chain is built from TRBV7-9 and TRBJ1-1; TRBD1 matches 7 bases. Germline CDR1 and CDR2: SEHNR and FQNEAQ (reference sequence). With V trimmed by 6 bases and J by 0 bases, 4 bases remained unmatched. The CDR3 has 14 residues.

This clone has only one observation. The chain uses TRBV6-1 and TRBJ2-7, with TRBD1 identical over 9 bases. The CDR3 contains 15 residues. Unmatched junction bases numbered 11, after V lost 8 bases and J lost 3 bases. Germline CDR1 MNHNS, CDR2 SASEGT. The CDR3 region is CASQPYWTGDYEQYF. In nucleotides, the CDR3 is TGTGCCAGCCAACCCTATTGGACAGGGGACTACGAGCAGTACTTC.

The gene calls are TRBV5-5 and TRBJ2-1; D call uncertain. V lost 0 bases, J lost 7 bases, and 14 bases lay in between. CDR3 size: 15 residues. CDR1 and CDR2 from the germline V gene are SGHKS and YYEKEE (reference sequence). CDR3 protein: CASSLVIRNRNEQFF. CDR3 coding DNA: TGTGCCAGCAGCTTGGTGATCAGAAATCGAAATGAGCAGTTCTTC.

The DNA for the CDR3 is TGCAGCGTTGAGTCCGGGGTCAATGAGCAGTTCTTC. This sequence encodes CSVESGVNEQFF. V usage is TRBV29-1 and J usage is TRBJ2-1, with D maybe TRBD2 (5 bases). V lost 3 bases and J 6 bases, leaving 9 bases between the germline ends. The CDR3 runs 12 residues. Germline V gene sequence: CDR1 SQVTM, CDR2 ANQGSEA.

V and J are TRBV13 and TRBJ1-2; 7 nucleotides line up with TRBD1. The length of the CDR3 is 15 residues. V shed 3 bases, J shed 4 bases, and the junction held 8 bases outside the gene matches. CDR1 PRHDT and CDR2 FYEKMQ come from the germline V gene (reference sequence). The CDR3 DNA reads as TGTGCCAGCAGCTTTTCCGACAGGGAAAGCTATGGCTACACCTTC. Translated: CASSFSDRESYGYTF.